The clone carrying this TCR beta chain was detected a few times. The record originates from a study of blood T cell repertoires in COVID-19. On the study more broadly: Samples taken during acute and convalescent COVID-19 were collected in the United States, Italy and Spain. From T cells, B-cell-depleted T cells, or PBMCs came the material, which was cDNA or gDNA.

This CDR3 contains 15 residues. Germline assignment: CDR1 MNHEY and CDR2 SVGAGI. V was cut by 0 bases and J by 2 bases, with 11 bases left in between. Original analysis: Estimation of nucleated cell counts relied on the amplification of reference gene primers. Sequencing used immunoSEQ multiplex PCR; TCRdb keeps in-frame clones, though not all of them. V, J and clone size reflect that table, while D and trimming were determined from the DNA. The repertoire holds roughly 220,000 clones, with around 84% as singletons. The sequencing sample was made of peripheral blood. The rearrangement links TRBV6-5 to TRBJ2-7; TRBD2 is a possible D gene (5 bases). The sequence derives from a woman in her fifties or sixties who had recovered from COVID-19. The CDR3 bases are TGTGCCAGCAGTTACTCCTTGGACTCTGCCTACGAGCAGTACTTC. It codes for CASSYSLDSAYEQYF.